This entry features one TCR beta chain sequence. Primed by a sample-barcoded 5' primer and a J-beta primer mix, a second PCR proceeded for about 7 to 11 cycles. No fewer than 3 million CDR3-containing paired-end reads came from each sample. TCRdb redid the calling of the 5' RACE reads with MiXCR, one entry per CDR3 protein. The data contain over a million distinct CDR3 sequences, under 55% of them singletons. Donors were healthy Caucasian individuals from Russia aged about 6 to 90. The data stem from a study of blood T cells in healthy people across ages. Trimming at V came to 10 bases and at J to 12 bases, leaving 11 bases not matched to a gene. CDR3 length equals 12 residues. Germline values: CDR1 MDHEN, CDR2 SYDVKM.

This receptor was obtained from an older woman in good health. This chain links TRBV28 with TRBJ2-7; 11 nucleotides line up with TRBD2. Input material: blood. The CDR3 nucleotides read TGTGCCATCAGCGCGACTAGCGGGATACCGTACTTC. It is translated as CAISATSGIPYF.